A selection of T cell receptor beta chains follows, all from one sample in a study of cytomegalovirus exposure and HLA in healthy donors. TCRdb keeps only in-frame clones here, not all; method: immunoSEQ multiplex PCR. The sample lists about 160,000 clones; 80% to 90% were seen once. The specimen was PBMCs. The receptors shown here come from a man between 50 and 59 years old in good health and CMV-seropositive. Each CDR3 is given with its conserved first and last residue. Fields, in order: D gene, V gene, J gene, clone size, CDR3 protein, CDR3 DNA. The D gene is left open where the match is weak. Not all rows give a size; the values are once, few, many and, for expanded clones, a class.

TRBD1	TRBV30	TRBJ2-7	NA	CAWNRDRGSYEQYF	TGTGCCTGGAACCGGGACAGGGGTTCCTACGAGCAGTACTTC
NA	TRBV11-2	TRBJ1-3	NA	CASSPRDSGNTIYF	TGTGCCAGCAGCCCCAGGGACTCTGGAAACACCATATATTTT
NA	TRBV5-1	TRBJ2-7	NA	CASSLAEPFRLSTRKQYF	TGCGCCAGCAGCTTGGCCGAGCCTTTCCGGCTTTCTACGAGGAAGCAGTACTTC
NA	TRBV14	TRBJ2-7	NA	CASSQSQARYEQYF	TGTGCCAGCAGCCAGTCGCAGGCTCGGTACGAGCAGTACTTC
NA	TRBV28	TRBJ2-7	NA	CASNSIAALSYEQYF	TGTGCCAGCAACTCGATCGCGGCCCTCTCCTACGAGCAGTACTTC
TRBD1	TRBV2	TRBJ1-6	NA	CASSAQGKGNSPLHF	TGTGCCAGCAGTGCACAGGGGAAGGGTAATTCACCCCTCCACTTT
TRBD1	TRBV29-1	TRBJ1-1	NA	CSVYPGQGKTEAFF	TGCAGCGTGTATCCGGGACAGGGGAAGACTGAAGCTTTCTTT
TRBD1	TRBV2	TRBJ2-7	NA	CASSEAGTESYEQYF	TGTGCCAGCAGTGAAGCCGGGACAGAGTCCTACGAGCAGTACTTC
TRBD1	TRBV16	TRBJ1-3	NA	CASSRSTGRSGNTIYF	TGTGCCAGCAGCCGGTCGACAGGGCGATCTGGAAACACCATATATTTT
NA	TRBV19	TRBJ2-6	NA	CASSQTGSGANVLTF	TGTGCCAGTAGTCAGACAGGTTCTGGGGCCAACGTCCTGACTTTC
NA	TRBV30	TRBJ1-2	NA	CAWSQDGNYGYTF	TGTGCCTGGAGCCAAGACGGGAACTATGGCTACACCTTC
NA	TRBV2	TRBJ1-6	NA	CASRPDSYNSPLHF	TGTGCCAGCAGGCCGGACAGCTATAATTCACCCCTCCACTTT
TRBD2	TRBV9	TRBJ2-7	few	CASSLRGGPYEQYF	TGTGCCAGCAGCTTACGGGGGGGGCCCTACGAGCAGTACTTC
NA	TRBV10-3	TRBJ1-5	NA	CAISERVGQPQHF	TGTGCCATCAGTGAGCGGGTCGGGCAGCCCCAGCATTTT
TRBD2	TRBV19	TRBJ2-5	NA	CASSKGLSQTQYF	TGTGCCAGTAGTAAGGGACTATCTCAAACCCAGTACTTC
TRBD2	TRBV28	TRBJ2-7	NA	CASSLGQRGVWEQYF	TGTGCCAGCAGTTTAGGCCAGCGGGGGGTCTGGGAGCAGTACTTC
TRBD2	TRBV7-9	TRBJ2-1	NA	CASSYTGGAEQFF	TGTGCCAGCAGCTATACCGGGGGGGCGGAACAGTTCTTC
NA	TRBV6-4	TRBJ1-5	NA	CASRAGYGWDNQPQHF	TGTGCCAGCAGAGCGGGGTACGGTTGGGACAATCAGCCCCAGCATTTT
NA	TRBV5-7	TRBJ1-3	once	CASSLAPGCAGNTIYF	TGTGCCAGCAGCTTGGCCCCAGGGTGTGCTGGAAACACCATATATTTT
NA	TRBV6-1	TRBJ2-7	once	CASSEARDTYEQYF	TGTGCCAGCAGTGAAGCCCGGGACACCTACGAGCAGTACTTC
NA	TRBV6-4	TRBJ1-1	NA	CASSDVWAGALNTEAFF	TGTGCCAGCAGTGACGTTTGGGCAGGGGCCTTGAACACTGAAGCTTTCTTT
TRBD1	TRBV5-1	TRBJ1-1	NA	CASSITGGASTEAFF	TGCGCCAGCAGCATCACAGGGGGCGCGAGCACTGAAGCTTTCTTT
NA	TRBV7-9	TRBJ1-2	NA	CSSSLFGDSPLRYGYTF	TGTTCCAGCAGCTTATTTGGCGACAGCCCTCTAAGATATGGCTACACCTTC
NA	TRBV27	TRBJ1-3	once	CASLRRDTIYF	TGTGCCAGCCTCAGACGGGACACCATATATTTT
NA	TRBV11-3	TRBJ2-1	NA	CASSLRGGAYNEQFF	TGTGCCAGCAGCTTACGAGGGGGTGCCTACAATGAGCAGTTCTTC
TRBD2	TRBV6-5	TRBJ2-1	few	CASPPSGSNEQFF	TGTGCCAGCCCGCCTAGCGGGAGCAATGAGCAGTTCTTC
TRBD2	TRBV11-3	TRBJ2-1	NA	CASSLAGGTYNEQFF	TGTGCCAGCAGCTTGGCGGGGGGGACTTACAATGAGCAGTTCTTC
NA	TRBV6-6	TRBJ1-4	few	CASSYPPQGDEKLFF	TGTGCCAGCAGTTACCCACCACAGGGAGATGAAAAACTGTTTTTT
TRBD1	TRBV15	TRBJ2-7	once	CATSRGLQGADEQYF	TGTGCCACCAGCAGAGGTCTACAGGGGGCGGACGAGCAGTACTTC
TRBD1	TRBV4-2	TRBJ1-1	NA	CASSQDYNRGLTEAFF	TGTGCCAGCAGCCAAGATTACAACAGGGGGCTCACTGAAGCTTTCTTT
NA	TRBV6-1	TRBJ2-3	NA	CASSEDRVPQYF	TGTGCCAGCAGTGAAGACAGGGTTCCGCAGTATTTT
NA	TRBV30	TRBJ1-6	few	CAWKQPLAPLHF	TGTGCCTGGAAACAGCCTTTGGCACCCCTCCACTTT
TRBD1	TRBV5-1	TRBJ1-2	NA	CASSLGTGDGYTF	TGCGCCAGCAGCTTGGGGACAGGAGATGGCTACACCTTC
NA	TRBV6-5	TRBJ1-1	NA	CASSPLGSRSEAFF	TGTGCCAGCAGCCCTTTAGGAAGTAGGAGTGAAGCTTTCTTT
TRBD1	TRBV12-5	TRBJ1-1	few	CASGLANRGFNTEAFF	TGTGCTAGTGGTTTGGCAAACAGGGGGTTTAACACTGAAGCTTTCTTT
TRBD1	TRBV25-1	TRBJ2-1	NA	CATRQGGIGEQFF	TGTGCCACCCGACAGGGGGGAATTGGGGAGCAGTTCTTC
TRBD1	TRBV13	TRBJ1-6	NA	CASSSDRGNSPLHF	TGTGCCAGCAGCTCGGACAGGGGCAATTCACCCCTCCACTTT
NA	TRBV5-1	TRBJ2-7	NA	CASSPWERGGYEQYF	TGCGCCAGCAGCCCGTGGGAACGGGGAGGTTACGAGCAGTACTTC
NA	TRBV11-2	TRBJ1-1	NA	CASSSPPGNTEAFF	TGTGCCAGCAGCTCCCCCCCGGGGAACACTGAAGCTTTCTTT
TRBD1	TRBV4-3	TRBJ2-2	NA	CASSQDRGVGELFF	TGCGCCAGCAGCCAGGACAGGGGGGTCGGGGAGCTGTTTTTT
NA	TRBV28	TRBJ1-2	NA	CATGGGAGPYGYTF	TGTGCCACGGGAGGGGGGGCAGGACCCTATGGCTACACCTTC
TRBD2	TRBV7-9	TRBJ2-3	few	CASLQGLAATDTQYF	TGTGCCAGCCTCCAGGGACTAGCGGCGACAGATACGCAGTATTTT
TRBD1	TRBV18	TRBJ2-3	NA	CASSRGTGGDTQYF	TGTGCCAGCTCCCGAGGGACAGGGGGAGATACGCAGTATTTT
NA	TRBV10-2	TRBJ2-2	NA	CASSYRAAGELFF	TGCGCCAGCAGCTACAGGGCCGCCGGGGAGCTGTTTTTT
NA	TRBV21-1	TRBJ1-2	NA	CASSKEGQCYGYTF	TGTGCCAGCAGCAAAGAAGGACAGTGCTATGGCTACACCTTC
NA	TRBV14	TRBJ2-7	NA	CASSQTLRDEQYF	TGTGCCAGCAGCCAAACTCTACGTGACGAGCAGTACTTC
NA	TRBV19	TRBJ2-7	NA	CASSIEGPSYEQYF	TGTGCCAGTAGTATAGAGGGGCCTTCCTACGAGCAGTACTTC
NA	TRBV6-5	TRBJ2-5	NA	CASKLRTDFQETQYF	TGTGCCAGCAAACTCAGGACGGACTTTCAAGAGACCCAGTACTTC
TRBD2	TRBV9	TRBJ2-3	once	CASSVASGLSTDTQYF	TGTGCCAGCAGCGTAGCTAGCGGGCTTAGCACAGATACGCAGTATTTT
TRBD1	TRBV5-1	TRBJ1-2	NA	CASSAGQGAVAYGYTF	TGCGCCAGCAGCGCGGGACAGGGGGCGGTGGCCTATGGCTACACCTTC
NA	TRBV30	TRBJ1-4	once	CAWSRDRREKLFF	TGTGCCTGGAGTAGAGACCGGAGAGAAAAACTGTTTTTT
TRBD2	TRBV11-2	TRBJ2-1	NA	CASSLDSGGGAYNEQFF	TGTGCCAGCAGCTTAGATTCGGGCGGGGGGGCCTACAATGAGCAGTTCTTC
NA	TRBV4-2	TRBJ2-7	NA	CASSQGSWQGALSSYEQYF	TGTGCCAGCAGCCAAGGGAGTTGGCAGGGCGCCCTCAGCTCCTACGAGCAGTACTTC
TRBD2	TRBV30	TRBJ2-3	few	CAWRVAGGTNTQYF	TGTGCCTGGAGGGTAGCGGGGGGGACAAATACGCAGTATTTT
NA	TRBV30	TRBJ2-5	few	CAWRQGKTQYF	TGTGCCTGGAGGCAGGGGAAGACCCAGTACTTC
NA	TRBV7-9	TRBJ1-1	NA	CASSVETGSAFF	TGTGCCAGCAGCGTAGAAACAGGGTCAGCTTTCTTT
TRBD1	TRBV9	TRBJ1-3	NA	CASSVGGTGPSGNTIYF	TGTGCCAGCAGCGTAGGAGGGACAGGGCCCTCTGGAAACACCATATATTTT
NA	TRBV5-4	TRBJ2-7	NA	CASRGDFFTYEQYF	TGTGCCAGCAGGGGGGACTTTTTTACCTACGAGCAGTACTTC
NA	TRBV5-1	TRBJ1-1	NA	CASSFPDRNTEAFF	TGCGCCAGCAGCTTTCCAGACAGGAACACTGAAGCTTTCTTT
NA	TRBV30	TRBJ1-2	NA	CAWSVRRGSNYGYTF	TGTGCCTGGAGTGTACGCAGGGGATCTAACTATGGCTACACCTTC